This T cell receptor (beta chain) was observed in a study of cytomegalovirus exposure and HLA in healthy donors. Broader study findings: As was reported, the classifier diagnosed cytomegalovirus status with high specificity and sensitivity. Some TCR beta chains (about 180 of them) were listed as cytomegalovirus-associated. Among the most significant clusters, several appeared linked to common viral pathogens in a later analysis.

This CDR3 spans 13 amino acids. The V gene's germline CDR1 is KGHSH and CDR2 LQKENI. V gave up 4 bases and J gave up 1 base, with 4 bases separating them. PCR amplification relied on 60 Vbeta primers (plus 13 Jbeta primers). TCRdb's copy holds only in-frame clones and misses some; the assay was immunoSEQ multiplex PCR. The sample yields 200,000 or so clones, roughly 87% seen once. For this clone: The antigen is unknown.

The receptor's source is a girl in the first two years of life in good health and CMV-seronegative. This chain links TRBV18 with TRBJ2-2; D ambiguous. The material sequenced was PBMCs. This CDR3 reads CASSRMNTGELFF. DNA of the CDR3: TGTGCCAGCTCACGTATGAACACCGGGGAGCTGTTTTTT.